The rows below give T cell receptor beta chains drawn from one sample of a study of blood T cell repertoires in COVID-19. TCRdb keeps only in-frame clones here, not all; method: immunoSEQ multiplex PCR. The sample consists of approximately 210,000 clones, about 86% of them appearing once. The sequenced sample was PBMCs or T cells enriched from blood (not recorded which). The receptors originated from a woman in her forties or fifties with acute COVID-19. The CDR3 runs from the conserved cysteine through the conserved F or W.

V: TRBV6-5; CDR3: CASSRGLNYNEQFF
V: TRBV4-1; CDR3: CASSQNRDSSGNTIYF
V: TRBV11-2; CDR3: CASSLGQAPNTEAFF
V: TRBV13; CDR3: CASSLIQGLTLPFSGNTIYF
V: TRBV3-1/TRBV3-2; CDR3: CASSQGGKTEAFF
V: TRBV19; CDR3: CASRDRSYEQYF
V: TRBV7-2; CDR3: CASRLSGGEGEQFF
V: TRBV30; CDR3: CAWSVSGSTDTQYF
V: TRBV3-1/TRBV3-2; CDR3: CASSQRQGLGNQPQHF
V: TRBV7-9; CDR3: CASSLEGGRNYEQYF
V: TRBV23-1; CDR3: CASSRPRDRVYSNQPQHF
V: TRBV18; CDR3: CASSPRLNTGELFF
V: TRBV6-6; CDR3: CASGRRGNEQYF
V: TRBV7-6; CDR3: CASSFGQSSTDTQYF
V: TRBV29-1; CDR3: CSVVSTLGYEQYF
V: TRBV19; CDR3: CASRASGTETQYF
V: TRBV4-1; CDR3: CASSQEGTSGSRQFF
V: TRBV7-2; CDR3: CASSLELTALAKNIQYF
V: TRBV7-9; CDR3: CASSLGGSGRGTGELFF
V: TRBV28; CDR3: CASSSLGSSYNEQFF
V: TRBV6-5; CDR3: CASKTSGYTGELFF
V: TRBV28; CDR3: CASSLIRGNEKLFF
V: TRBV28; CDR3: CASSLGFLRDTNQPQHF
V: TRBV11-2; CDR3: CASSLGPPDRGEKLFF
V: TRBV5-1; CDR3: CASSLGGSSYNEQFF
V: TRBV11-2; CDR3: CASSPRRRGSVNTGELFF
V: TRBV2; CDR3: CASTKGGAQGDEQFF
V: TRBV3-1/TRBV3-2; CDR3: CASSQVLAGGKSSYEQYF
V: TRBV11-2; CDR3: CASSFGEDQPQHF
V: TRBV6-5; CDR3: CASSPRQGFTEAFF
V: TRBV21-1; CDR3: CASGLAGVYEQFF
V: TRBV15; CDR3: CATSFGTGKDYGYTF
V: TRBV24-1; CDR3: CATSQGGQGVRGQKQFF
V: TRBV5-1; CDR3: CASSLVGKNTGELFF
V: TRBV9; CDR3: CASSVEQGLGSRSNEQFF